Only one count was recorded for the clone carrying this T cell receptor beta chain. This sample stems from a study of blood T cell repertoires in COVID-19. Libraries were prepared by immunoSEQ multiplex PCR; TCRdb keeps only in-frame clonotypes and omits some of them. This sample has around 70,000 clones, with about 80% found just once. The germline gives CDR1 SGHNT, CDR2 YENEEA. V lost 4 bases, J lost 4 bases, and 5 bases stayed unmatched. CDR3 length equals 14 residues. This clonotype originated in a human donor in a cohort sampled during active COVID-19. Input material: peripheral blood. The gene calls are TRBV11-3 and TRBJ2-3, with 7 bases identical to TRBD2. CDR3 in DNA: TGTGCCAGCAGCTCCGGACTAGTGGCAGATACGCAGTATTTT. It encodes CASSSGLVADTQYF.